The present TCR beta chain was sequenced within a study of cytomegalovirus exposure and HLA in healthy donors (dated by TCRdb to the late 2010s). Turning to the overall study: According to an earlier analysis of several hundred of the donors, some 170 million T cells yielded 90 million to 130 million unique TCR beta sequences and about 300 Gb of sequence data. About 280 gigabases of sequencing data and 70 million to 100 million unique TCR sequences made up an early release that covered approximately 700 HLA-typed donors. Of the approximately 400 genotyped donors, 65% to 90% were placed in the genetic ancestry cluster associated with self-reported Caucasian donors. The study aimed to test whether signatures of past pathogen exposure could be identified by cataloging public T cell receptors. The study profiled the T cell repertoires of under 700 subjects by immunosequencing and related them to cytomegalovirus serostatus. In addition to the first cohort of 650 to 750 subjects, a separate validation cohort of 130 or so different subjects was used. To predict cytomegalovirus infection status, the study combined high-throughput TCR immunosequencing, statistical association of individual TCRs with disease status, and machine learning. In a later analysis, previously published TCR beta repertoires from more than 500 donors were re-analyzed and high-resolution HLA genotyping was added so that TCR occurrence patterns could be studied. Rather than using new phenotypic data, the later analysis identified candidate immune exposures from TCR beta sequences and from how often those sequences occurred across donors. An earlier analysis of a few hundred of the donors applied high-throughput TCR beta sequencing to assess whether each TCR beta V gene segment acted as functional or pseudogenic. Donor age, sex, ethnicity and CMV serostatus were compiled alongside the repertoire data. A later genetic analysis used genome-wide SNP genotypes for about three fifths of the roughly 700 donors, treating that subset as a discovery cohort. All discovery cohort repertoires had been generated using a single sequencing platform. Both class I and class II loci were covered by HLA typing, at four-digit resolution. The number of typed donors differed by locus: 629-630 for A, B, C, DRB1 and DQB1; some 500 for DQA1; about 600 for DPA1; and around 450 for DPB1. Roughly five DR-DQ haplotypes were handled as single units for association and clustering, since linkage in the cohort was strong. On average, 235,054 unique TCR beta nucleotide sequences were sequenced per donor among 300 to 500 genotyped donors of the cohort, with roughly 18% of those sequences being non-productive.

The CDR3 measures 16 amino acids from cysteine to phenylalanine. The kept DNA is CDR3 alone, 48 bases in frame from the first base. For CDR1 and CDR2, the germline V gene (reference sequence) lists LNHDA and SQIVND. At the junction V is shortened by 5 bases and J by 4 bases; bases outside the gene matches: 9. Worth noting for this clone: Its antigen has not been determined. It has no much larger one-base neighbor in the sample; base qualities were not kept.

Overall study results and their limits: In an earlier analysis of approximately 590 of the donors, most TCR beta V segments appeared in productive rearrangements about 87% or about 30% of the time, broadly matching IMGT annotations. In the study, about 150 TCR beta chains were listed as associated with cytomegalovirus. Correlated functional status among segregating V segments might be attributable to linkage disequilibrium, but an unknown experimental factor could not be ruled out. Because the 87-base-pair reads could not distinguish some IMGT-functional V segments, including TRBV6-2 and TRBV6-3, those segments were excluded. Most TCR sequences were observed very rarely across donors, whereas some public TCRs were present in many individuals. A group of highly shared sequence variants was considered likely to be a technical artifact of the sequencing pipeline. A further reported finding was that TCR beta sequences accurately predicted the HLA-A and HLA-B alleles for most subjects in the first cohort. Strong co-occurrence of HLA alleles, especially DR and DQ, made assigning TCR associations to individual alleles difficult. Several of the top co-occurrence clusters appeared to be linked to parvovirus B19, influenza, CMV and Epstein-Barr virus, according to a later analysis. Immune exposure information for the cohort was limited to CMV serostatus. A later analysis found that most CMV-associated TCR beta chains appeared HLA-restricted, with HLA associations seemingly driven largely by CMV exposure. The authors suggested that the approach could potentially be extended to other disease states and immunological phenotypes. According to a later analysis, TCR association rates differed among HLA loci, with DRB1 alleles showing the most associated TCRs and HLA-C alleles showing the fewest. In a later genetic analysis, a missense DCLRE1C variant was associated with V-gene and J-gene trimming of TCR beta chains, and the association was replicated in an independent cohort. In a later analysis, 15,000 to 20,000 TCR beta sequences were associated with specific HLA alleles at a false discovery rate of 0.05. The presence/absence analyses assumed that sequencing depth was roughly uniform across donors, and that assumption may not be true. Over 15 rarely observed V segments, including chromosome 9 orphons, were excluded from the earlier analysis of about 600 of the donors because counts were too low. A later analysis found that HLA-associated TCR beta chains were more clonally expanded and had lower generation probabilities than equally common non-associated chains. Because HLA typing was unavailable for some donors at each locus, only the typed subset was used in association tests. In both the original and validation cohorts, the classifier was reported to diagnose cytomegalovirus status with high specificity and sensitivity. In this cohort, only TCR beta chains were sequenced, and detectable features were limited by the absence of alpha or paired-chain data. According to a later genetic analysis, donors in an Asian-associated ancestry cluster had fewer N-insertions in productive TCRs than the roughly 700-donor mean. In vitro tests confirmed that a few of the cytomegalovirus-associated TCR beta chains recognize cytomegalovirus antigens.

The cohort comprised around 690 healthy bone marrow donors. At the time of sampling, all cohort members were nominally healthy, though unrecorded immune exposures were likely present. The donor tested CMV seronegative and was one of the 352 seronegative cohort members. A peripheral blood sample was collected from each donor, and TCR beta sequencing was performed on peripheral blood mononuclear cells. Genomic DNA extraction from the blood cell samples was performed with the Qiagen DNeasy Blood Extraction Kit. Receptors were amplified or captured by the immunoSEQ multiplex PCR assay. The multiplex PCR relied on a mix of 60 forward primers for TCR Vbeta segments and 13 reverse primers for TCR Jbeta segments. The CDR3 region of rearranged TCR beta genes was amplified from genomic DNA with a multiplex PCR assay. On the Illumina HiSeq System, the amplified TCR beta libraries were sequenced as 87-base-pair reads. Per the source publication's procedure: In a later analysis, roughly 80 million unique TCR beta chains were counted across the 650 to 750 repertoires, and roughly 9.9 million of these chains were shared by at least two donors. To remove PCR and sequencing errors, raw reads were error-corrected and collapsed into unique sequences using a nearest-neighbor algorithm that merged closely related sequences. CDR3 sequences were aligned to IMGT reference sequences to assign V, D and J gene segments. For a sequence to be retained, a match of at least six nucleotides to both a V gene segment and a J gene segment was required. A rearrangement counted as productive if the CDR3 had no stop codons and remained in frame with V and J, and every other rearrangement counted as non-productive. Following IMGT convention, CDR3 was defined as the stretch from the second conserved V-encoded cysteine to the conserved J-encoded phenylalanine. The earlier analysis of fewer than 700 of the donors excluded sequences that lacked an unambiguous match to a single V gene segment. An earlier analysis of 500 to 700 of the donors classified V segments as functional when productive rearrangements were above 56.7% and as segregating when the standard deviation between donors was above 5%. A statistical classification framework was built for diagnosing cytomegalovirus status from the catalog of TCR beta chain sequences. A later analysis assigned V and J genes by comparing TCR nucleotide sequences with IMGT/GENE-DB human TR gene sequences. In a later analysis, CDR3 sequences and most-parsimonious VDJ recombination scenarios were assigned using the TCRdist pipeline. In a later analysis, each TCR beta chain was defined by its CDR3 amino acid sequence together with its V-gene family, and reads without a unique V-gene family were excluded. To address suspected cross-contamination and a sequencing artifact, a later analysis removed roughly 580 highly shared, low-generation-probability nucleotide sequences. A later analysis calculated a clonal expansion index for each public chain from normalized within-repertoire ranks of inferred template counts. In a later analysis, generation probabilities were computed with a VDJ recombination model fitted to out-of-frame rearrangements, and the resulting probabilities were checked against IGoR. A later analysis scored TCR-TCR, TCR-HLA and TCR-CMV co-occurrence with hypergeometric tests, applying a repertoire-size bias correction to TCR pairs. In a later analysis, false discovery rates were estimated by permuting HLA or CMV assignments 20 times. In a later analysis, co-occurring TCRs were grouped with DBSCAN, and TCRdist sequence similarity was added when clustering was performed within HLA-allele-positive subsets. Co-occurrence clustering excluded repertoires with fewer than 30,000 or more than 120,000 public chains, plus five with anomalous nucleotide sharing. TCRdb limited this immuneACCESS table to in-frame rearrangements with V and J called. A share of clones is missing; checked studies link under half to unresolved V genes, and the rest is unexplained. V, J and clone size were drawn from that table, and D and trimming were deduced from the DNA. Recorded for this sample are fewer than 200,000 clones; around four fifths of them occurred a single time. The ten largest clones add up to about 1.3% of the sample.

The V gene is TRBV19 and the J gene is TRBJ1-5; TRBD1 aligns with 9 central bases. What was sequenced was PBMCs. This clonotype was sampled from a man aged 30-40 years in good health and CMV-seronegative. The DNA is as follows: TGTGCCAGTAGTCAACCGGACAGGGGACTTAATCAGCCCCAGCATTTT. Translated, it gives CASSQPDRGLNQPQHF.